Here is one TCR beta chain with its context. Antigen specificity is unknown. This entry comes from a study of neoadjuvant anti-PD-1 for oral cavity cancer. About the research overall: Around day 43, patients without progression received a fourth nivolumab dose before surgery.

These newly diagnosed stage II-IVA oral cavity squamous cell carcinoma patients had no prior systemic or radiation treatment. The method was immunoSEQ multiplex PCR; TCRdb's version includes in-frame clones alone and lacks a portion of them. The table records about 80,000 clones, 84% of them present only once. Overall study findings and caveats: Non-responders to neoadjuvant nivolumab had significantly more clonal PBMC T cells than responders.

Trimming pared 3 bases from V and 4 bases from J, leaving 9 bases between. CDR1 and CDR2 from the germline V gene are LNHNV and YYDKDF (reference sequence). This CDR3 spans 14 amino acids. This TCR was recovered from a person aged 40 to 85 with oral cavity squamous cell carcinoma. Sample: PBMCs, taken before nivolumab (anti-PD-1) treatment. This chain connects TRBV15 to TRBJ2-2; D is perhaps TRBD1 or TRBD2 (6 bases each). CDR3 residues: CATSRGGGTGELFF. In DNA, the CDR3 is TGTGCCACCAGCAGGGGGGGCGGCACCGGGGAGCTGTTTTTT.